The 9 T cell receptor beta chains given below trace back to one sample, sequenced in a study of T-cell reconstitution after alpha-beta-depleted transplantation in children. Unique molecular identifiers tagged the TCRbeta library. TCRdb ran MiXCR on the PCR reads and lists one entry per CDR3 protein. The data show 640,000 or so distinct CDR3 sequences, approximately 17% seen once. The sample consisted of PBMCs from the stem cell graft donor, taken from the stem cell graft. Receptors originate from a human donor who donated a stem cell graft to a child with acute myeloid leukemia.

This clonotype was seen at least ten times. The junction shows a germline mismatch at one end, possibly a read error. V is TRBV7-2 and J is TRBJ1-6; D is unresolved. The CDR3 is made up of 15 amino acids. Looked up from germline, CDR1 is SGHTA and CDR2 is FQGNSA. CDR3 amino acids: CASSLKSSYNSPLHF. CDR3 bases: TGTGCCAGCAGCTTAAAAAGCTCCTATAATTCCCCCCTCCACTTT.

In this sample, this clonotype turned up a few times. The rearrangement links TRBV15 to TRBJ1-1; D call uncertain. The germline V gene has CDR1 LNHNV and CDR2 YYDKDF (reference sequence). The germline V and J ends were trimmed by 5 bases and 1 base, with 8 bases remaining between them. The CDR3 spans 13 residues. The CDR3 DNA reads TGTGCCACCAGCGGAAAGTGGAACACTGAAGCTTTCTTT. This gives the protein CATSGKWNTEAFF.

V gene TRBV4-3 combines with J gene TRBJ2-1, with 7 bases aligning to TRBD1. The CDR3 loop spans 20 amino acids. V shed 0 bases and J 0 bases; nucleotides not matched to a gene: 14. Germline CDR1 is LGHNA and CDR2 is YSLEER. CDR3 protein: CASSQDETGEGPYSYNEQFF. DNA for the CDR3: TGCGCCAGCAGCCAAGACGAAACAGGGGAAGGGCCTTACTCCTACAATGAGCAGTTCTTC.

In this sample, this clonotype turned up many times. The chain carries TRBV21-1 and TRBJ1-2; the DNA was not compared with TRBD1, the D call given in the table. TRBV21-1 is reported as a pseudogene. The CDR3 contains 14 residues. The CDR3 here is CASSPFDRVYGYTF. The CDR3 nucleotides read TGTGCCAGCAGCCCTTTCGACAGGGTCTATGGCTACACCTTC.

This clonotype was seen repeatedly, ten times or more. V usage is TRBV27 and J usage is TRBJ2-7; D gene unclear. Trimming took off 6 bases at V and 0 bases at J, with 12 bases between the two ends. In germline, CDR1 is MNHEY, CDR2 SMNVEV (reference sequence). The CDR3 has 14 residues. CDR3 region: CASRPLKSSYEQYF. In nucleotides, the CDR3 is TGTGCCAGCAGACCCCTAAAAAGCTCCTACGAGCAGTACTTC.

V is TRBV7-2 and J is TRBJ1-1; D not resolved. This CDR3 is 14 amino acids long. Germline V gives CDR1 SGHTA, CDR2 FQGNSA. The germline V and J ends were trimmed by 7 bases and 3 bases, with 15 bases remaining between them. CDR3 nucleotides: TGTGCCAGCACTAGGAGAGACTCGCACACTGAAGCTTTCTTT. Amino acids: CASTRRDSHTEAFF.

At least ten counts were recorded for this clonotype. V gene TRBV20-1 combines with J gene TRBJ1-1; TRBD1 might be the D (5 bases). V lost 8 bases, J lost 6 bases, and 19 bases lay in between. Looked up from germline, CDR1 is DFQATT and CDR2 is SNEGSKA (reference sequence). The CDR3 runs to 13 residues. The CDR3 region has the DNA TGCAGTTTCCCAGGGCTGGAGGTGGCTGAAGCTTTCTTT. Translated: CSFPGLEVAEAFF.

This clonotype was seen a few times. In nucleotides, the CDR3 is TGTGCCAGCTCACCAAGTCCTCCCCAGCCCCAGCATTTT. Translated, it gives CASSPSPPQPQHF. This chain uses TRBV18 with TRBJ1-5; no reliable D call. The CDR3 loop spans 13 amino acids. Per the germline V gene, CDR1 is KGHSH and CDR2 is LQKENI. V was trimmed by 2 bases and J by 7 bases, leaving 9 bases between them.

The CDR3 region is CASSFPGLAGAAFF. DNA for the CDR3: TGTGCCAGCAGTTTCCCGGGACTAGCGGGGGCGGCGTTCTTC. The chain joins TRBV5-5 to TRBJ2-1; 14 nucleotides match TRBD2. CDR1 and CDR2 from the germline V gene are SGHKS and YYEKEE (reference sequence). With V trimmed by 5 bases and J by 15 bases, 10 bases remained unmatched. The CDR3 is 14 residues long.